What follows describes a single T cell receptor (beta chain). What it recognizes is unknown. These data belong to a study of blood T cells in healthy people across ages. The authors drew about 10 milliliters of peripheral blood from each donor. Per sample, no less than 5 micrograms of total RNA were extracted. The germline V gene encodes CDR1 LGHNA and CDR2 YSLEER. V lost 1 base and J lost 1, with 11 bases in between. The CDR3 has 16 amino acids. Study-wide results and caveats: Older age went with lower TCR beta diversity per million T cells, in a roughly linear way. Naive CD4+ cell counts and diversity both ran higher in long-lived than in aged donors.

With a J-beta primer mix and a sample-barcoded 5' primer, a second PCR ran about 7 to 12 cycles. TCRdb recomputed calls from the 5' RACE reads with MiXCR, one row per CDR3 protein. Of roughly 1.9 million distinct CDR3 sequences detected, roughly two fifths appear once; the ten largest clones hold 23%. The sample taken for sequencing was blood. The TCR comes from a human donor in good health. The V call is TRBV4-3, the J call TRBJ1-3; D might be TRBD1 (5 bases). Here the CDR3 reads CASSQAPRGSGNTIYF. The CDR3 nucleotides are TGCGCCAGCAGCCAAGCCCCGAGGGGTTCTGGAAACACCATATATTTT.